In its sample, the clone carrying this T cell receptor (beta chain) was seen a few times. Its specificity is not known. These data come from a study of human T cells and chemical hapten exposure. Overall study context: Small volume differences among pooled libraries mainly caused per-sample TCR yield variation.

Time point in this sample: patch test 1, 2 weeks after DPC sensitization. The treatment is: therapeutic diphenylcyclopropenone sensitization with weekly scalp DPC. Study findings and constraints: A positive correlation with patch test score was shown by PT1 expanded TCR counts. DPC sensitization produced no change in TCRs with frequency above 1 in 1000.

Unique molecular identifiers were linked by the library to individual cDNA molecules. TCRdb used MiXCR to reprocess the RACE reads, holding one entry per CDR3 protein. This table holds roughly 200,000 distinct CDR3 sequences, around 22% found once. The sequences come from whole blood, collected in connection with sensitization to the hapten diphenylcyclopropenone (DPC). This clonotype originated in a woman aged 45-65 years with alopecia areata. Some clones in this sample may be carry-over from other donors' samples.

Here the CDR3 DNA reads TGTGCCAGCACCCAAGGACAGATCAATTCACCCCTCCACTTT. It yields the protein CASTQGQINSPLHF. The chain carries TRBV27 and TRBJ1-6, with a possible D match to TRBD1 (6 bases). The CDR3 has 14 residues. The germline V and J ends were trimmed by 7 bases and 7 bases, with 14 bases remaining between them. Germline CDR1 is MNHEY and CDR2 is SMNVEV (reference sequence).